Shown below are 22 T cell receptor beta chains from a single sample sequenced in a study of CD8 T cells in Susac syndrome. It was with random hexamers that 0.5 to 1 ug RNA was reverse transcribed. A single record per CDR3 protein comes from TCRdb applying MiXCR to the immunoSEQ multiplex PCR reads. The sample gives 180,000 or so distinct CDR3 sequences, more than 90% of which show up once; more than 0.12% is in the top ten. Sample: CD4+ T cells from PBMCs. Receptors originate from a human donor in good health.

This sequence joins TRBV4-1 and TRBJ2-7; D is possibly TRBD1 (6 bases). V dropped 4 bases and J dropped 3 bases, with 13 bases sitting between them. The CDR3 has 14 residues. Per the germline V gene, CDR1 is MGHRA and CDR2 is YSYEKL. The CDR3 nucleotides are TGCGCCAGCAGCCCGTTGGGACACAACTACGAGCAGTACTTC. Encoded protein: CASSPLGHNYEQYF.

This rearrangement joins TRBV9 to TRBJ2-7; the D is unclear. The CDR3 loop spans 15 amino acids. The V gene lost 6 bases and the J gene lost 0 bases, with 16 bases spanning the gap. The germline CDR1 and CDR2 sequences are SGDLS and YYNGEE. CDR3 sequence reads: CASNQNGDASYEQYF. In nucleotides, the CDR3 is TGTGCCAGCAACCAGAATGGGGATGCCTCCTACGAGCAGTACTTC.

J is TRBJ2-5 and V is TRBV29-1; a possible D gene is TRBD2 (5 bases). Trimming left V 4 bases short and J 5 bases short, with 8 bases between. The CDR3 spans 11 residues. CDR1 SQVTM and CDR2 ANQGSEA come from the germline V gene. DNA for the CDR3: TGCAGCGTTGCGCTAGCTGAGACCCAGTACTTC. Its translation is CSVALAETQYF.

The chain links TRBV7-9 to TRBJ2-7; tentative D call: TRBD1 (6 bases). V gave up 1 base and J gave up 1 base, with 11 bases separating them. Germline V gene lookup returns CDR1 SEHNR and CDR2 FQNEAQ (reference sequence). The length of the CDR3 is 15 residues. The CDR3 DNA sequence: TGTGCCAGCAGCTTAGGTCCAGGGGAGTCCTACGAGCAGTACTTC. Translation: CASSLGPGESYEQYF.

The chain joins TRBV27 to TRBJ1-5; TRBD1 is a possible D gene (5 bases). The CDR3 runs to 14 residues. The ends were cut back, 5 bases at V and 6 bases at J, with 14 bases in the middle. The germline V gene encodes CDR1 MNHEY and CDR2 SMNVEV (reference sequence). CDR3 nucleotides: TGTGCCAGCAGTGGGCAGGGTGTCGCTCAGCCCCAGCATTTT. This translates into CASSGQGVAQPQHF.

V and J are TRBV29-1 and TRBJ1-1, with D unresolved. CDR1 and CDR2 from the germline V gene are SQVTM and ANQGSEA. The ends were cut back, 4 bases at V and 3 bases at J, with 12 bases in the middle. The CDR3 consists of 13 residues. CDR3 sequence: CSVGVGVDTEAFF. The CDR3 DNA follows: TGCAGCGTTGGAGTTGGTGTGGACACTGAAGCTTTCTTT. The whole variable domain, filled in from reference TRBV29-1 and TRBJ1-1, reads SAVISQKPSRDICQRGTSLTIQCQVDSQVTMMFWYRQQPGQSLTLIATANQGSEATYESGFVIDKFPISRPNLTFSTLTVSNMSPEDSSIYLCSVGVGVDTEAFFGQGTRLTVV.

The chain employs TRBV12-3 or TRBV12-4 and TRBJ1-1; no definite D call. This CDR3 has 13 residues. V was pared by 5 bases and J by 4 bases, with 11 bases between. Here the CDR3 reads CASSPQRGTEAFF. DNA for the CDR3: TGTGCCAGCAGTCCACAGCGGGGCACTGAAGCTTTCTTT.

This chain uses TRBV20-1 with TRBJ1-2; D gene unclear. Germline V gene data show CDR1 as DFQATT and CDR2 as SNEGSKA (reference sequence). This CDR3 spans 12 amino acids. The germline V and J ends were trimmed by 3 bases and 8 bases, with 13 bases remaining between them. CDR3 coding DNA: TGCAGTGCTAGCCACCGAACGCGGGGCTACACCTTC. It specifies CSASHRTRGYTF.

J is TRBJ2-5 and V is TRBV20-1; unclear D gene. Per the germline V gene, CDR1 is DFQATT and CDR2 is SNEGSKA (reference sequence). The CDR3 extends over 12 amino acids. V lost 6 bases to trimming and J lost 3 bases, with 11 bases between them. The CDR3 sequence: CSAQSKEETQYF. In DNA form, the CDR3 reads TGCAGTGCGCAATCCAAGGAAGAGACCCAGTACTTC.

This chain joins TRBV29-1 and TRBJ2-3, with 11 bases matching TRBD2. This CDR3 spans 13 amino acids. Germline trimming cut 6 bases from V and 5 bases from J; bases unmatched to any gene: 4. CDR1 SQVTM and CDR2 ANQGSEA come from the germline V gene. CDR3 nucleotide sequence: TGCAGCGTCATAGCGGGGGGGATAGATACGCAGTATTTT. Translating it yields CSVIAGGIDTQYF.

This rearrangement joins TRBV3-1 to TRBJ2-5; 8 bases line up with TRBD2. Germline assignment: CDR1 LGHDT and CDR2 YNNKEL (reference sequence). This CDR3 comprises 14 residues. V lost 1 base and J lost 9; bases outside the gene matches: 7. The CDR3 DNA is TGTGCCAGCAGCCAAGTGGCAGGGCGGGGGGCCCAGTACTTC. Residues: CASSQVAGRGAQYF.

The chain uses TRBV12-3 or TRBV12-4 and TRBJ2-7, with TRBD1 identical over 9 bases. V gave up 6 bases and J gave up 2 bases; unmatched junction bases: 5. CDR3 size: 14 residues. CDR3 bases: TGTGCCAGCAGCCAGGGACAGGGAACCTACGAGCAGTACTTC. This sequence encodes CASSQGQGTYEQYF.

This chain uses TRBV29-1 with TRBJ1-1; TRBD1 matches at 8 bases. The CDR3 has 13 amino acids. From germline, CDR1 is SQVTM and CDR2 ANQGSEA. The ends lost 7 bases at V and 5 bases at J; junction bases unmatched: 9. CDR3 loop: CSGRQGRGTEAFF. In nucleotides, the CDR3 is TGCAGCGGCCGACAGGGGAGGGGTACTGAAGCTTTCTTT. The whole variable domain, remainder taken from reference TRBV29-1 and TRBJ1-1, is SAVISQKPSRDICQRGTSLTIQCQVDSQVTMMFWYRQQPGQSLTLIATANQGSEATYESGFVIDKFPISRPNLTFSTLTVSNMSPEDSSIYLCSGRQGRGTEAFFGQGTRLTVV.

The sample holds one count of this clonotype. This chain joins TRBV4-2 and TRBJ1-5, with D maybe TRBD1 (5 bases). Germline V CDR1 and CDR2: LGHNA, YNFKEQ. CDR3 length: 15 amino acids. V was trimmed by 0 bases and J by 1 base, leaving 7 bases between them. The CDR3 region is CASSQEGVSNQPQHF. The CDR3 DNA reads TGTGCCAGCAGCCAAGAGGGGGTAAGCAATCAGCCCCAGCATTTT.

V and J are TRBV20-1 and TRBJ1-2; a possible D gene is TRBD1 (5 bases). Trimming took off 5 bases at V and 7 bases at J, with 23 bases between the two ends. The CDR3 runs to 15 residues. CDR1 DFQATT and CDR2 SNEGSKA come from the germline V gene (reference sequence). CDR3 sequence: CSAPRGQVGGSGYTF. CDR3 in DNA: TGCAGTGCTCCCCGCGGGCAGGTCGGGGGTAGTGGCTACACCTTC.

The rearrangement links TRBV20-1 to TRBJ1-1; D might be TRBD1 (6 bases). This CDR3 region has 14 residues. CDR1 DFQATT and CDR2 SNEGSKA come from the germline V gene (reference sequence). The germline V and J ends were trimmed by 1 base and 3 bases, with 12 bases remaining between them. The CDR3 protein is CSARGPYRDTEAFF. DNA of the CDR3: TGCAGTGCTAGAGGACCCTACAGGGACACTGAAGCTTTCTTT.

This chain connects TRBV3-1 to TRBJ2-1; 11 nucleotides align to TRBD2. CDR1 and CDR2 from the germline V gene are LGHDT and YNNKEL (reference sequence). The CDR3 length is 15 residues. Trimming at V came to 6 bases and at J to 5 bases, leaving 6 bases not matched to a gene. The CDR3: CASRAGTSGNNEQFF. CDR3 in DNA: TGTGCCAGCAGGGCCGGGACTAGCGGAAACAATGAGCAGTTCTTC.

V is TRBV12-3 or TRBV12-4 and J is TRBJ2-1, with TRBD2 identical over 8 bases. V shed 2 bases and J 8 bases; nucleotides not matched to a gene: 5. There are 14 residues in the CDR3. The CDR3 reads CASSLSGGADEQFF. DNA for the CDR3: TGTGCCAGCAGTTTATCCGGGGGGGCCGATGAGCAGTTCTTC.

The rearrangement uses TRBV11-2 and TRBJ1-2; D remains unclear. Germline CDR1 and CDR2: SGHAT and FQNNGV. CDR3 size: 13 residues. V was cut by 5 bases and J by 4 bases, with 11 bases left in between. The CDR3 here is CASSAIGIYGYTF. CDR3 DNA: TGTGCCAGCAGCGCAATCGGGATCTATGGCTACACCTTC.

This clonotype came up once. The chain is built from TRBV5-4 and TRBJ2-1, with D perhaps assigned TRBD1 or TRBD2 (5 bases each). Germline assignment: CDR1 SGHNT and CDR2 YYREEE (reference sequence). Trimming left V 4 bases short and J 12 bases short, with 17 bases between. This CDR3 region has 13 residues. The CDR3 loop reads CASSLRVGEGQFF. CDR3 in DNA: TGTGCCAGCAGCCTGCGGGTGGGGGAAGGGCAGTTCTTC.

This clonotype came up once. The chain has TRBV3-1 and TRBJ2-1; 11 positions agree with TRBD2. Germline values: CDR1 LGHDT, CDR2 YNNKEL (reference sequence). The CDR3 consists of 15 residues. V shed 4 bases and J 6 bases; nucleotides not matched to a gene: 5. CDR3 sequence reads: CASSRVGTSGNEQFF. Here the CDR3 DNA reads TGTGCCAGCAGCCGGGTAGGGACTAGCGGCAATGAGCAGTTCTTC.

The chain uses TRBV29-1 and TRBJ1-1; the D is unclear. There are 13 residues in the CDR3. From germline, CDR1 is SQVTM and CDR2 ANQGSEA. With 1 base removed from V and 1 base from J, the gap between germline ends came to 7 bases. CDR3 in amino acids: CSVEASQNTEAFF. For the CDR3, the DNA is TGCAGCGTTGAAGCTTCGCAGAACACTGAAGCTTTCTTT.